What follows is one TCR beta chain and its context. Its antigen is still unknown. This entry is derived from a study of T cell responses to AZD1222 COVID-19 vaccine. Whole-study results and caveats: Nearly half of spike-specific TCRs reportedly target unmutated variant regions. Most donors were white British, females outnumbered males, and clonal diversity was possibly underestimated.

TCRdb keeps only in-frame clones here, not all; method: immunoSEQ multiplex PCR. The sample records under 200,000 clones, more than 75% being singletons. V was trimmed by 5 bases and J by 6 bases, leaving 21 bases between them. Germline lookup yields CDR1 MDHEN and CDR2 SYDVKM. This CDR3 contains 16 residues. This chain links TRBV28 with TRBJ2-3, with a weak D call TRBD2 (6 bases). The source of this sequence is an adult who received the AZD1222 COVID-19 vaccine. The sample consisted of peripheral blood, taken 28 days after the second AZD1222 dose. CDR3 DNA: TGTGCCAGCAGTCCGGGGACTCACCTAAAGGGGGATACGCAGTATTTT. It yields the protein CASSPGTHLKGDTQYF.